This T cell receptor beta chain was sequenced during a study of blood T cell repertoires in COVID-19. Study-level information: The United States, Italy and Spain supplied acute and convalescent COVID-19 samples. In each case, the material was cDNA or gDNA derived from T cells, B-cell-depleted T cells, or PBMCs.

Germline CDR1 reads SGHDT; CDR2 reads YYEEEE. This CDR3 region has 16 residues. Unmatched junction bases numbered 7, after V lost 4 bases and J lost 1 base. Methods used by the authors: The assay estimated nucleated cells by amplifying reference gene primers. This table comes from immunoSEQ multiplex PCR, and its TCRdb copy is limited to in-frame clones, with some not included. That table supplies the V and J calls and clone size; D and trimming were determined from the DNA. This sample carries fewer than 90,000 clones, 80% of them seen once, and the ten largest clones take 15% to 20%. Specimen: peripheral blood. The genes are TRBV5-6 and TRBJ2-2, with TRBD1 matching over 7 bases. This clonotype was obtained from a woman of 80 years or more with acute or convalescent COVID-19. The chain's CDR3 is CASSQRGQGNTGELFF. The CDR3 nucleotides read TGTGCCAGCAGCCAAAGGGGGCAGGGGAACACCGGGGAGCTGTTTTTT.